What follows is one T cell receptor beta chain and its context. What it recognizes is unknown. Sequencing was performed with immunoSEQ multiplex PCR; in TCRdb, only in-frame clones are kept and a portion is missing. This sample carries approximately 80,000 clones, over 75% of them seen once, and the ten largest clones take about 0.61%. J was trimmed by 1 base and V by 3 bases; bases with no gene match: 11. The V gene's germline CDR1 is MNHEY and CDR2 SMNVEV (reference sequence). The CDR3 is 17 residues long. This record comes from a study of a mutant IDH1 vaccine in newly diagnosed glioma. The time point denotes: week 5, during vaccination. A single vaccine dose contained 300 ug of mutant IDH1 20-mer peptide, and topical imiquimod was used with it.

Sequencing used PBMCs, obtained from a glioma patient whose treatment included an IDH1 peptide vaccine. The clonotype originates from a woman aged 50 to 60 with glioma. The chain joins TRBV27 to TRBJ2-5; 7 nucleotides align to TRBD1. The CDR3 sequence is CASSLGFVRGSQETQYF. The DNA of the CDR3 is TGTGCCAGCAGTTTGGGCTTTGTCAGGGGGTCCCAAGAGACCCAGTACTTC.